These 29 T cell receptor beta chains were all obtained from the same sample, sequenced in a study of shared clonotypes between healthy human individuals. Method: immunoSEQ multiplex PCR; TCRdb's copy keeps in-frame clones and lacks some. The repertoire includes 2 million or so clones, around 95% of them detected once, and roughly 0.13% sits in the top ten. Material for sequencing was naive CD4+ T cells sorted from blood. Subset given: CD45RA+ positively selected. The source is a man between 18 and 35 years old in good health.

The chain uses TRBV5-4 and TRBJ1-5; D uncertain. From germline, CDR1 is SGHNT and CDR2 YYREEE (reference sequence). The V end was cut by 2 bases, the J end by 4 bases, with 7 bases between. The CDR3 is 13 amino acids. The CDR3 region has the DNA TGTGCCAGCAGCTTTCGCAGAAATCAGCCCCAGCATTTT. Its translation is CASSFRRNQPQHF.

The chain employs TRBV28 and TRBJ2-5; tentatively, D is TRBD1 (6 bases). V lost 1 base and J lost 2, with 14 bases in between. CDR3 length equals 16 residues. Germline-derived CDR1 and CDR2 are MDHEN and SYDVKM. CDR3 nucleotides: TGTGCCAGCAGTTTATTGCCAGGGGTCGGGCAAGAGACCCAGTACTTC. This gives the protein CASSLLPGVGQETQYF.

On this clone itself: Other nucleotide sequences from this sample produce the same CDR3. This chain joins TRBV5-4 and TRBJ2-7; TRBD2 might be the D (6 bases). Germline CDR1 SGHNT, CDR2 YYREEE (reference sequence). V lost 0 bases, J lost 4 bases, and 8 bases lay in between. This CDR3 is built from 13 residues. As DNA, the CDR3 is TGTGCCAGCAGCTTGGCGGGGGTGTACGAGCAGTACTTC. This sequence encodes CASSLAGVYEQYF.

CDR3 nucleotide sequence: TGTGCCAGCAGTCGACTAGCGGCCAAAAACATTCAGTACTTC. It specifies CASSRLAAKNIQYF. The J gene is TRBJ2-4, the V gene TRBV6-5; TRBD2 matches at 8 bases. CDR3 length: 14 residues. J gave up 1 base and V 5 bases, and 1 base lay outside the gene matches. Per germline, CDR1 MNHEY and CDR2 SVGAGI.

This chain connects TRBV5-4 to TRBJ2-3, with 7 bases aligning to TRBD2. The germline V gene has CDR1 SGHNT and CDR2 YYREEE (reference sequence). The CDR3 has 16 amino acids. The junction had 10 bases not matched to a gene; V was cut back by 3 bases and J by 3 bases. CDR3 region: CASSSQRGGPTDTQYF. The CDR3 nucleotides read TGTGCCAGCAGCTCCCAGCGGGGAGGGCCGACAGATACGCAGTATTTT.

The CDR3 region is CASSYPGTGKYEQYF. The DNA of the CDR3 is TGCGCCAGCAGCTACCCCGGGACAGGGAAGTACGAGCAGTACTTC. The rearrangement uses TRBV5-1 and TRBJ2-7; 9 bases are a match to TRBD1. CDR3 length: 15 residues. V gave up 3 bases and J gave up 4 bases; unmatched junction bases: 8. Germline V lookup: CDR1 SGHRS, CDR2 YFSETQ.

On this clone: Other nucleotide sequences in the sample specify the same CDR3. The genes are TRBV10-3 and TRBJ2-7, with D unclear. CDR3 length: 12 residues. Trimming removed 2 bases at V and 2 bases at J, with 4 bases between. From germline, CDR1 is ENHRY and CDR2 SYGVKD. The CDR3 nucleotides are TGTGCCATCAGTGAGGGCGCCTACGAGCAGTACTTC. It codes for CAISEGAYEQYF.

The chain combines TRBV28 with TRBJ2-5; the match to TRBD2 covers 14 bases. J was trimmed by 4 bases and V by 1 base; bases with no gene match: 8. There are 18 residues in the CDR3. Germline V gene lookup returns CDR1 MDHEN and CDR2 SYDVKM. The CDR3 coding sequence is TGTGCCAGCAGTTTATTGGGCCTGACTAGCGGGGGGGCAGAGACCCAGTACTTC. It codes for CASSLLGLTSGGAETQYF.

This clone was recorded once. The V gene is TRBV20-1, the J gene TRBJ2-7; no clear D gene. CDR1 and CDR2 from the germline V gene are DFQATT and SNEGSKA (reference sequence). CDR3 length: 11 amino acids. The V end lost 2 bases, the J end lost 3 bases, and 5 bases lay between the germline ends. The CDR3 protein is CSARWGYEQYF. In DNA, the CDR3 is TGCAGTGCTAGATGGGGCTACGAGCAGTACTTC.

The chain uses TRBV11-2 and TRBJ2-2, with D possibly being TRBD1 (6 bases). The germline gives CDR1 SGHAT, CDR2 FQNNGV. The V and J ends lost 2 bases and 13 bases respectively, with 11 bases between them. This CDR3 has 12 amino acids. CDR3 nucleotides: TGTGCCAGCAGCTTACTTGGGGGCAGGCTGTTTTTT. It is translated as CASSLLGGRLFF.

This clone was counted only a few times. The rearrangement joins TRBV2 to TRBJ1-6; tentatively, D is TRBD1 (5 bases). The CDR3 runs 14 residues. Trimming pared 6 bases from V and 9 bases from J, leaving 15 bases between. The germline CDR1 and CDR2 sequences are SNHLY and FYNNEI. CDR3 sequence (DNA): TGTGCCAGCAGATCCAGGGAGGGTCCTTCACCCCTCCACTTT. Translated, it gives CASRSREGPSPLHF.

The chain is built from TRBV18 and TRBJ1-1; possibly TRBD1 for D (6 bases). Germline loops: CDR1 KGHSH, CDR2 LQKENI. Trimming stripped 6 bases from V and 5 bases from J, with 16 bases between. The CDR3 covers 14 residues. The CDR3 loop is CASSPVGGSTEAFF. DNA of the CDR3: TGTGCCAGCTCCCCGGTAGGGGGGAGTACTGAAGCTTTCTTT.

This clone has a handful of counts. The V gene is TRBV4-3, the J gene TRBJ1-2; no clear D gene. V lost 2 bases and J 5 bases, leaving 15 bases between the germline ends. CDR3 length: 15 residues. Per germline, CDR1 LGHNA and CDR2 YSLEER. The CDR3 reads CASSQSLASPYGYTF. DNA for the CDR3: TGCGCCAGCAGCCAATCCTTGGCCAGCCCGTATGGCTACACCTTC.

This sequence joins TRBV19 and TRBJ2-7; 9 bases are shared with TRBD1. V trimming: 6 bases; J trimming: 0 bases; junction bases outside the gene matches: 3. This CDR3 has 14 residues. The germline CDR1 and CDR2 sequences are LNHDA and SQIVND (reference sequence). The CDR3 spells CASSDRGSSYEQYF. The DNA of the CDR3 is TGTGCCAGTAGCGACAGGGGGAGCTCCTACGAGCAGTACTTC.

CDR3 protein: CASSQIRGSHGYTF. In DNA, the CDR3 is TGCGCCAGCAGTCAAATACGGGGAAGTCACGGCTACACCTTC. The V call is TRBV5-1, the J call TRBJ1-2; D unresolved. Trimming removed 5 bases from V and 8 bases from J, with 19 bases in between. Germline values: CDR1 SGHRS, CDR2 YFSETQ. The CDR3 runs 14 residues.

The rearrangement links TRBV2 to TRBJ1-1; no clear D gene. Germline V gives CDR1 SNHLY, CDR2 FYNNEI. V dropped 5 bases and J dropped 2 bases, with 9 bases sitting between them. CDR3 size: 13 residues. The CDR3 reads CASSLQANTEAFF. The CDR3 DNA is TGTGCCAGCAGTCTCCAGGCTAACACTGAAGCTTTCTTT.

This sequence joins TRBV4-1 and TRBJ1-4, with a possible D match to TRBD1 (6 bases). This CDR3 has 16 residues. Deletions cut 4 bases from V and 8 bases from J, with 20 bases between. Germline V gene sequence: CDR1 MGHRA, CDR2 YSYEKL. The CDR3 DNA follows: TGCGCCAGCAGCCCAAGATCATTAGGGGGAGGCGAAAAACTGTTTTTT. Amino acid sequence: CASSPRSLGGGEKLFF.

The chain combines TRBV4-1 with TRBJ2-7, with 10 bases aligning to TRBD2. V was clipped by 2 bases and J by 2 bases; unmatched bases: 3. Germline V gene sequence: CDR1 MGHRA, CDR2 YSYEKL. CDR3 size: 15 residues. CDR3 sequence (DNA): TGCGCCAGCAGCCAATCCGGGACTAGCGCCTACGAGCAGTACTTC. This codes for CASSQSGTSAYEQYF.

The J gene is TRBJ2-7, the V gene TRBV29-1; no firm D call. This CDR3 region has 14 residues. The germline V and J ends were trimmed by 5 bases and 0 bases, with 14 bases remaining between them. Germline loops: CDR1 SQVTM, CDR2 ANQGSEA. This chain's CDR3 is CSVRQDTNSYEQYF. The CDR3 coding sequence is TGCAGCGTTCGGCAGGATACCAACTCCTACGAGCAGTACTTC.

In its sample, this clone was seen a few times. This chain joins TRBV4-2 and TRBJ2-5; possibly TRBD2 for D (5 bases). V was clipped by 0 bases and J by 2 bases, with 10 bases between them. In germline, CDR1 is LGHNA, CDR2 YNFKEQ. The CDR3 has 15 residues. The CDR3 spells CASSQDFSGQETQYF. DNA for the CDR3: TGTGCCAGCAGCCAAGATTTTTCGGGGCAAGAGACCCAGTACTTC.

The gene calls are TRBV27 and TRBJ2-5; possible D gene TRBD1, 6 bases. The V and J ends lost 5 bases and 4 bases respectively, with 11 bases between them. The length of the CDR3 is 13 residues. Germline loops: CDR1 MNHEY, CDR2 SMNVEV (reference sequence). In nucleotides, the CDR3 is TGTGCCAGCAGTCAGGGGTCACGAGAGACCCAGTACTTC. Translated: CASSQGSRETQYF.

This sequence joins TRBV5-1 and TRBJ1-4, with D possibly being TRBD1 (5 bases). V lost 0 bases and J 6 bases, leaving 15 bases between the germline ends. Germline-derived CDR1 and CDR2 are SGHRS and YFSETQ. The CDR3 contains 16 residues. CDR3 loop: CASSLEGRAAYEKLFF. Written as DNA, the CDR3 is TGCGCCAGCAGCTTGGAGGGGAGGGCAGCCTATGAAAAACTGTTTTTT. The full variable domain, its missing parts supplied by reference TRBV5-1 and TRBJ1-4, is KAGVTQTPRYLIKTRGQQVTLSCSPISGHRSVSWYQQTPGQGLQFLFEYFSETQRNKGNFPGRFSGRQFSNSRSEMNVSTLELGDSALYLCASSLEGRAAYEKLFFGSGTQLSVL.

Comment on this clone: At one end, the junction sequence differs from germline, possibly due to a read error. The chain carries TRBV7-7 and TRBJ2-7, with 7 bases identical to TRBD1. The V gene's germline CDR1 is SSHAT and CDR2 FNYEAQ (reference sequence). The CDR3 extends over 14 amino acids. CDR3 loop: CASSLDRDSGEQYF. In DNA, the CDR3 is TGTGCTAGCAGCTTAGACAGGGATTCGGGGGAGCAGTACTTC.

The chain joins TRBV10-3 to TRBJ2-7; D assignment may be TRBD1 or TRBD2 (5 bases each). Germline V gene lookup returns CDR1 ENHRY and CDR2 SYGVKD. This CDR3 is 11 amino acids long. Between the trimmed V and J ends, which lost 4 bases and 6 bases, there was a span of 7 bases. The CDR3 DNA sequence: TGTGCCATCAGTGGAGGGACCGAGCAGTACTTC. Its translation is CAISGGTEQYF.

V is TRBV5-1 and J is TRBJ1-4; 10 nucleotides match TRBD1. With V trimmed by 5 bases and J by 8 bases, 6 bases remained unmatched. CDR1 SGHRS and CDR2 YFSETQ come from the germline V gene. The length of the CDR3 is 14 residues. The CDR3 spells CASRLVTGGEKLFF. CDR3 DNA: TGCGCCAGCAGACTAGTGACAGGGGGCGAAAAACTGTTTTTT. The full variable domain, rest sourced from reference TRBV5-1 and TRBJ1-4, is KAGVTQTPRYLIKTRGQQVTLSCSPISGHRSVSWYQQTPGQGLQFLFEYFSETQRNKGNFPGRFSGRQFSNSRSEMNVSTLELGDSALYLCASRLVTGGEKLFFGSGTQLSVL.

V gene TRBV5-6 combines with J gene TRBJ1-2; D gene unclear. CDR3 length: 16 amino acids. Deletions cut 1 base from V and 0 bases from J, with 13 bases between. Germline V gives CDR1 SGHDT, CDR2 YYEEEE. The CDR3 sequence: CASSLRGVRTNYGYTF. For the CDR3, the DNA is TGTGCCAGCAGCTTGAGAGGAGTACGGACTAACTATGGCTACACCTTC.

The chain joins TRBV25-1 to TRBJ2-3, with D possibly matching TRBD2 (5 bases). V was shortened by 7 bases and J by 0 bases, with 8 bases between the two germline ends. The germline V gene has CDR1 MGHDK and CDR2 SYGVNS. The CDR3 covers 13 residues. CDR3 nucleotides: TGTGCCAGCATACGGGGAAGCACAGATACGCAGTATTTT. The encoded protein is CASIRGSTDTQYF.

The chain recombines TRBV18 with TRBJ2-7, with D perhaps matching TRBD2 (6 bases). There are 13 residues in the CDR3. Germline values: CDR1 KGHSH, CDR2 LQKENI. Between the trimmed V and J ends, which lost 4 bases and 1 base, there was a span of 8 bases. The DNA of the CDR3 is TGTGCCAGCTCACTGGGACTGTCCTACGAGCAGTACTTC. As protein: CASSLGLSYEQYF.

V usage is TRBV28 and J usage is TRBJ2-7, with TRBD2 matching 7 bases. Germline V gene sequence: CDR1 MDHEN, CDR2 SYDVKM. V trimming: 5 bases; J trimming: 4 bases; junction bases outside the gene matches: 8. This CDR3 comprises 14 residues. The CDR3 loop is CASSTPGGPYEQYF. The CDR3 nucleotides are TGTGCCAGCAGTACCCCGGGAGGACCGTACGAGCAGTACTTC. The entire variable domain, with the rest obtained from reference TRBV28 and TRBJ2-7, is as follows: DVKVTQSSRYLVKRTGEKVFLECVQDMDHENMFWYRQDPGLGLRLIYFSYDVKMKEKGDIPEGYSVSREKKERFSLILESASTNQTSMYLCASSTPGGPYEQYFGPGTRLTVT.